This entry features one TCR beta chain sequence. Its antigen remains unidentified. The data originate from a study of Ad26.COV2.S vaccination and SARS-CoV-2 variants. Across the whole study: Enrolled in COV1001, the donor was in the Ad26.COV2.S trial arm, which received the vaccine. Study observations and caveats: There was a possibility that the TCR breadth and depth analyses underestimated total T cell responses. Substantial breadth was reportedly displayed by spike-specific CD8+ and CD4+ T cell responses after vaccination.

Treatment specified: 15 to 20 received Ad26.COV2.S at low or high dose, single or two shots; 5 received placebo; per-sample allocation not given. Samples came from day 63 after the first vaccine or placebo injection. Trimming removed 3 bases at V and 5 bases at J, with 5 bases between. This CDR3 has 12 residues. The V gene's germline CDR1 is LGHDT and CDR2 YNNKEL (reference sequence). Only in-frame clones appear in the TCRdb table, and some are missing; sequencing was by immunoSEQ multiplex PCR. The data contain about half a million clones, roughly 87% of them singletons. Sequenced material: peripheral blood, taken in a trial of Ad26.COV2.S vaccine versus placebo. This TCR derives from a person aged 18-60 years who received the Ad26.COV2.S COVID-19 vaccine or a placebo. The rearrangement joins TRBV3-1 (or the pseudogene TRBV3-2) to TRBJ1-5; no definite D call. Here the CDR3 reads CASSQLDQPQHF. The CDR3 coding sequence is TGTGCCAGCAGCCAGTTGGATCAGCCCCAGCATTTT.